The 27 T cell receptor beta chains presented below share a single source sample, sequenced in a study of blood T cells in healthy people across ages. A second PCR of roughly 7 to 11 cycles used a sample-barcoded 5' primer and a J-beta primer mix. MiXCR, run by TCRdb on the 5' RACE reads, gives a single entry per CDR3 protein. The sample shows around 1,700,000 distinct CDR3 sequences, 28% of them seen only once. Sequenced material: blood. All receptors derive from a woman aged 25 to 39 in good health.

This clonotype was found many times. The chain is built from TRBV12-5 and TRBJ2-7, with 9 bases that match TRBD1. The V and J ends lost 6 bases and 3 bases, in that order; junction bases with no gene match: 9. From germline, CDR1 is LGHNT and CDR2 FRNRAP. The CDR3 sequence is 15 residues long. In DNA, the CDR3 is TGTGCTAGTGGCTCCACAGGGGGCTCCCTCTACGAGCAGTACTTC. It codes for CASGSTGGSLYEQYF.

This chain uses TRBV3-1 with TRBJ2-3; tentatively, D is TRBD1 or TRBD2 (5 bases each). The CDR3 loop spans 19 amino acids. The V gene's germline CDR1 is LGHDT and CDR2 YNNKEL (reference sequence). V dropped 2 bases and J dropped 2 bases, with 23 bases sitting between them. The CDR3 sequence is CASSQPGTATPLHTDTQYF. Here the CDR3 DNA reads TGTGCCAGCAGCCAACCCGGGACCGCGACCCCACTTCACACAGATACGCAGTATTTT.

In nucleotides, the CDR3 is TGTGCCAGCAGTTTAGTCACGAAGGACAGGGGCACCTACGAGCAGTACTTC. The encoded protein is CASSLVTKDRGTYEQYF. This rearrangement joins TRBV12-3 or TRBV12-4 to TRBJ2-7, with 9 bases identical to TRBD1. After removal of 1 base from V and 2 bases from J, the junction contained 9 bases not matched to a gene. The CDR3 length is 17 residues.

This clonotype was seen a handful of times. The chain couples TRBV5-1 to TRBJ1-4; no clear D. CDR1 is SGHRS, CDR2 YFSETQ, per germline. V lost 2 bases to trimming and J lost 8 bases, with 10 bases between them. CDR3 size: 13 residues. The CDR3 protein is CASSFTEGEKLFF. The CDR3 DNA sequence: TGCGCCAGCAGCTTTACAGAGGGAGAAAAACTGTTTTTT.

This sequence joins TRBV20-1 and TRBJ2-4, with D possibly TRBD2 on 5 matching bases. Trimming left V 4 bases short and J 13 bases short, with 29 bases between. The CDR3 spans 16 residues. CDR1 and CDR2 (germline): DFQATT, SNEGSKA (reference sequence). The CDR3 sequence is CSAIGSFWSRRDEQYF. The CDR3 region has the DNA TGCAGTGCTATAGGTTCTTTCTGGTCTAGACGGGATGAGCAGTACTTC.

The J gene is TRBJ1-6, the V gene TRBV29-1; D is ambiguous. Germline V gene lookup returns CDR1 SQVTM and CDR2 ANQGSEA. Trimming stripped 4 bases from V and 3 bases from J, with 7 bases between. The CDR3 runs to 13 residues. DNA of the CDR3: TGCAGCGTTGGTAGCCTCTATAATTCACCCCTCCACTTT. Protein product: CSVGSLYNSPLHF.

This clonotype has a handful of counts. The CDR3 protein is CASSLVTGLSGNQPQHF. Written as DNA, the CDR3 is TGTGCCAGCAGTTTAGTTACAGGGCTTTCGGGCAATCAGCCCCAGCATTTT. The chain links TRBV12-3 or TRBV12-4 to TRBJ1-5; a weak D match, TRBD1 (6 bases). Trimming stripped 1 base from V and 2 bases from J, with 15 bases between. This CDR3 is built from 17 residues.

The chain uses TRBV7-9 and TRBJ1-5, with 9 bases fitting TRBD1. V lost 4 bases, J lost 4 bases, and 5 bases stayed unmatched. Germline CDR1 is SEHNR and CDR2 is FQNEAQ (reference sequence). The CDR3 runs to 15 residues. In DNA form, the CDR3 reads TGTGCCAGCAGCTCGGGGACAGGGCAAAATCAGCCCCAGCATTTT. Translating it yields CASSSGTGQNQPQHF.

The sample holds a few counts of this clonotype. The V and J genes are TRBV6-2 or TRBV6-3 and TRBJ2-1, with 8 bases aligning to TRBD2. The V segment lost 0 bases and the J segment 10 bases; nucleotides outside the gene matches: 17. The CDR3 has 18 residues. Germline V gives CDR1 MNHEY, CDR2 SVGEGT. The chain's CDR3 is CASSYSGLSGGPGGEQFF. The CDR3 DNA is TGTGCCAGCAGTTACTCCGGTTTGTCGGGAGGGCCTGGGGGAGAGCAGTTCTTC.

In this sample, this clonotype turned up many times. The CDR3 DNA reads TGCGCCAGCAGCTTCAGTGACTCTTCCTACGAGCAGTACTTC. It translates to CASSFSDSSYEQYF. The chain employs TRBV5-1 and TRBJ2-7; D call uncertain. The CDR3 has 14 residues. Trimming shortened V by 2 bases and J by 1 base, and 10 bases separated the two germline ends. Germline CDR1 is SGHRS and CDR2 is YFSETQ.

This clonotype was picked up many times. The chain combines TRBV20-1 with TRBJ2-7; 9 bases line up with TRBD1. The CDR3 loop spans 13 amino acids. Germline loops: CDR1 DFQATT, CDR2 SNEGSKA (reference sequence). V was pared by 6 bases and J by 4 bases, with 7 bases of the junction left unmatched. CDR3 nucleotide sequence: TGCAGTGCAACGGACAGGGGATCGTACGAGCAGTACTTC. It specifies CSATDRGSYEQYF.

The chain links TRBV20-1 to TRBJ1-4; the match to TRBD1 covers 8 bases. The CDR3 loop spans 13 amino acids. Unmatched junction bases numbered 7, after V lost 6 bases and J lost 7 bases. Germline V gene data show CDR1 as DFQATT and CDR2 as SNEGSKA (reference sequence). The CDR3 DNA is TGCAGTGCAGTGACAGGGGAAAGTGAAAAACTGTTTTTT. Protein product: CSAVTGESEKLFF.

In this sample, this clonotype turned up a few times. The V gene is TRBV7-2, the J gene TRBJ2-7; D call uncertain. Gene TRBJ2-5 matches the end of the DNA better, so the J call may be wrong. The CDR3 has 15 residues. The germline V gene encodes CDR1 SGHTA and CDR2 FQGNSA. Here the CDR3 DNA reads TGTGCCAGCAGCTTAGTATCCATCCCTGGAGAGACCCAGTACTTC. Residues: CASSLVSIPGETQYF.

This clonotype was detected only a few times. This chain links TRBV10-1 with TRBJ1-5; 9 nucleotides agree with TRBD1. Germline V gene sequence: CDR1 WNHNN, CDR2 SYGVQD (reference sequence). This CDR3 comprises 19 residues. J gave up 3 bases and V 6 bases, and 18 bases lay outside the gene matches. This chain's CDR3 is CASSGETGGHLEDNQPQHF. In nucleotides, the CDR3 is TGCGCCAGCAGCGGTGAGACAGGGGGGCACCTTGAGGACAATCAGCCCCAGCATTTT.

The chain combines TRBV2 with TRBJ1-1; 8 bases line up with TRBD1. Germline V gene lookup returns CDR1 SNHLY and CDR2 FYNNEI. CDR3 length: 15 residues. Losses at the gene ends were 3 bases for V and 3 bases for J; bases not matched to a gene: 6. The CDR3 loop is CASSEDRELYTEAFF. The CDR3 DNA is TGTGCCAGCAGTGAGGACAGGGAACTATACACTGAAGCTTTCTTT.

This clonotype occurred once. The V gene is TRBV12-3 or TRBV12-4, the J gene TRBJ2-5; D is perhaps TRBD1 or TRBD2 (5 bases each). The end of the DNA aligns better with TRBJ2-7, so the J call may be wrong. This CDR3 has 12 amino acids. CDR3 bases: TGTGCCAGCAGACGGGACCAAAACGAGCAGTACTTC. It translates to CASRRDQNEQYF.

The chain recombines TRBV9 with TRBJ2-2; D call uncertain. The CDR3 spans 15 residues. The germline V gene has CDR1 SGDLS and CDR2 YYNGEE. V was shortened by 0 bases and J by 0 bases, with 6 bases between the two germline ends. CDR3 protein: CASSVEVANTGELFF. CDR3 in DNA: TGTGCCAGCAGCGTAGAAGTCGCGAACACCGGGGAGCTGTTTTTT.

This clonotype has just one count. The gene calls are TRBV5-5 and TRBJ2-1, with 10 bases lining up with TRBD1. CDR1 and CDR2 from the germline V gene are SGHKS and YYEKEE (reference sequence). CDR3 length: 15 amino acids. Losses at the gene ends were 4 bases for V and 6 bases for J; bases not matched to a gene: 7. The CDR3 coding sequence is TGTGCCAGCAGCACCGGACAGGGGGGTTTCAATGAGCAGTTCTTC. This sequence encodes CASSTGQGGFNEQFF.

This clonotype occurred a few times. J is TRBJ2-7 and V is TRBV25-1; D is possibly TRBD2 (6 bases). Germline CDR1 MGHDK, CDR2 SYGVNS. Trimming pared 8 bases from V and 3 bases from J, leaving 17 bases between. The CDR3 extends over 14 amino acids. This chain's CDR3 is CASADGGGFYEQYF. DNA for the CDR3: TGTGCCAGCGCTGACGGGGGAGGTTTCTACGAGCAGTACTTC.

This chain uses TRBV5-5 with TRBJ1-1; possible D gene TRBD1, 5 bases. The CDR3 runs 15 residues. Germline V lookup: CDR1 SGHKS, CDR2 YYEKEE (reference sequence). Trimming pared 0 bases from V and 4 bases from J, leaving 13 bases between. CDR3 sequence: CASSLGVWGSTEAFF. The DNA for the CDR3 is TGTGCCAGCAGCTTGGGTGTGTGGGGGAGCACTGAAGCTTTCTTT.

The chain combines TRBV2 with TRBJ2-6; D not resolved. CDR1 is SNHLY and CDR2 is FYNNEI in the germline V gene. V dropped 7 bases and J dropped 0 bases, with 10 bases sitting between them. The CDR3 extends over 15 amino acids. This chain's CDR3 is CASKAGGSGANVLTF. The CDR3 nucleotides read TGTGCCAGCAAAGCCGGCGGCTCTGGGGCCAACGTCCTGACTTTC.

The rearrangement joins TRBV5-1 to TRBJ2-4; D is ambiguous. CDR1 and CDR2 (germline): SGHRS, YFSETQ. The length of the CDR3 is 14 residues. Trimming stripped 4 bases from V and 7 bases from J, with 15 bases between. The CDR3 nucleotides read TGCGCCAGCAGCCCCGACACCCGGAAGAACATTCAGTACTTC. Translation: CASSPDTRKNIQYF.

There are a few counts of this clonotype. The chain couples TRBV12-3 or TRBV12-4 to TRBJ2-1; a possible D gene is TRBD2 (6 bases). The CDR3 loop spans 13 amino acids. The V gene lost 5 bases and the J gene lost 6 bases, with 11 bases spanning the gap. CDR3 sequence reads: CASSDGTANEQFF. The CDR3 DNA reads TGTGCCAGCAGTGACGGGACTGCCAATGAGCAGTTCTTC.

This sequence joins TRBV12-3 or TRBV12-4 and TRBJ2-1, with a tentative D call TRBD2 (6 bases). V was pared by 6 bases and J by 7 bases, with 19 bases between. The CDR3 runs to 15 residues. CDR3 sequence (DNA): TGTGCCAGCAGACAAGCGGGCTTGAGGCGGAATGAGCAGTTCTTC. Residues: CASRQAGLRRNEQFF.

This clonotype was seen only a few times. The CDR3 region has the DNA TGTGCCAGCAGTGAATTTAGGGGCGGGACGCAGTATTTT. It specifies CASSEFRGGTQYF. The chain is built from TRBV25-1 and TRBJ2-3; D is tentatively TRBD1 or TRBD2 (5 bases each). Trimming took 1 base from V and 9 from J, leaving 11 bases between them. Germline V gene lookup returns CDR1 MGHDK and CDR2 SYGVNS. CDR3 length: 13 amino acids. The full variable domain, completed using reference TRBV25-1 and TRBJ2-3, is EADIYQTPRYLVIGTGKKITLECSQTMGHDKMYWYQQDPGMELHLIHYSYGVNSTEKGDLSSESTVSRIRTEHFPLTLESARPSHTSQYLCASSEFRGGTQYFGPGTRLTVL.

The J gene is TRBJ2-7, the V gene TRBV5-5; 12 bases agree with TRBD2. This CDR3 has 17 residues. V dropped 3 bases and J dropped 6; count of bases not matched to a gene: 13. Germline V gives CDR1 SGHKS, CDR2 YYEKEE (reference sequence). CDR3 DNA sequence: TGTGCCAGCAGCTCCGGACTAGCGGGGAGGATTTTTCCCGAGCAGTACTTC. This encodes CASSSGLAGRIFPEQYF. Full variable domain (missing parts from reference TRBV5-5 and TRBJ2-7): DAGVTQSPTHLIKTRGQQVTLRCSPISGHKSVSWYQQVLGQGPQFIFQYYEKEERGRGNFPDRFSARQFPNYSSELNVNALLLGDSALYLCASSSGLAGRIFPEQYFGPGTRLTVT.

The V and J genes are TRBV7-3 and TRBJ1-1; D unresolved. The CDR3 is 14 amino acids. The V and J ends lost 8 bases and 1 base respectively, with 14 bases between them. Germline-derived CDR1 and CDR2 are SGHTA and FQGTGA. CDR3 in amino acids: CASRLSGSNTEAFF. CDR3 sequence (DNA): TGTGCCAGCCGCCTAAGTGGGTCGAACACTGAAGCTTTCTTT.